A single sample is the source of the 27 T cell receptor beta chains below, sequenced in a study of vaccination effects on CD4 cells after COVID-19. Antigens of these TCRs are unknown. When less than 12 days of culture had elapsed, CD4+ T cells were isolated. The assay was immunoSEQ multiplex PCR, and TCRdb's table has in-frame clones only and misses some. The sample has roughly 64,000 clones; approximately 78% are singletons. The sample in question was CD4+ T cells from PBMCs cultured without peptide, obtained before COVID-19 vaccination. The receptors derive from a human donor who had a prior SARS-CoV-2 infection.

The CDR3 DNA follows: TGTGCCAGCAGTGAAACAGGTTACGAGCAGTACTTC. Protein sequence: CASSETGYEQYF. The chain is built from TRBV2 and TRBJ2-7; maybe TRBD1 (5 bases). The ends were cut back, 2 bases at V and 4 bases at J, with 6 bases in the middle. The CDR3 is made up of 12 amino acids. Germline CDR1 SNHLY, CDR2 FYNNEI.

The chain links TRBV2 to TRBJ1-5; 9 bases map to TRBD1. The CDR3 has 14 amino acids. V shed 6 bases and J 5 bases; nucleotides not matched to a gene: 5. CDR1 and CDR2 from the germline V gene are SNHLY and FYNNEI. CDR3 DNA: TGTGCCAGCAGGGCCTGGACAGGGGATCAGCCCCAGCATTTT. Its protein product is CASRAWTGDQPQHF.

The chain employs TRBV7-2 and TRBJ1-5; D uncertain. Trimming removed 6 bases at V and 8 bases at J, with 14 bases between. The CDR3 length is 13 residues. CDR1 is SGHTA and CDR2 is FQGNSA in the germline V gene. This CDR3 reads CASRMDSSEPQHF. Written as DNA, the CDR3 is TGTGCCAGCAGAATGGACTCTAGTGAGCCCCAGCATTTT.

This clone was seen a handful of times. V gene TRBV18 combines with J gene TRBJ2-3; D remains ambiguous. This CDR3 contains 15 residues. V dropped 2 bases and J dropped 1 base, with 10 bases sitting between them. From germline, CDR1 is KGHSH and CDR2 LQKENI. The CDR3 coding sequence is TGTGCCAGCTCACCAACTTGGGCCGGCACAGATACGCAGTATTTT. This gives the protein CASSPTWAGTDTQYF.

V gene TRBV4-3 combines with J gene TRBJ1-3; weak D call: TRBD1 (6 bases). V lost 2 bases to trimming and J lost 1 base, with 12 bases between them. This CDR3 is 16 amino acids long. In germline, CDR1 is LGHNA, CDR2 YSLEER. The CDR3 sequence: CASSQKPRGSGNTIYF. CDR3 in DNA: TGCGCCAGCAGCCAAAAGCCCAGGGGTTCTGGAAACACCATATATTTT.

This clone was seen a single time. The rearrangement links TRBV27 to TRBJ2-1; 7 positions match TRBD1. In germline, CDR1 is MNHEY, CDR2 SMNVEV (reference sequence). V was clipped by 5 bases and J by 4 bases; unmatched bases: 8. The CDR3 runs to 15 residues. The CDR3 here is CASSPRQGTYNEQFF. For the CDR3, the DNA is TGTGCCAGCAGTCCTAGACAGGGTACGTACAATGAGCAGTTCTTC.

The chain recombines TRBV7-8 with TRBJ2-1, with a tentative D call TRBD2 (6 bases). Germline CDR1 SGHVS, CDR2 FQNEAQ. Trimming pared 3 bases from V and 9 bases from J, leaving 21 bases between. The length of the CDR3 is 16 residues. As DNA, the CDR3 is TGTGCCAGCAGCTTGGGGGGACCACGCGTAGTCGGTGAGCAGTTCTTC. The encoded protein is CASSLGGPRVVGEQFF.

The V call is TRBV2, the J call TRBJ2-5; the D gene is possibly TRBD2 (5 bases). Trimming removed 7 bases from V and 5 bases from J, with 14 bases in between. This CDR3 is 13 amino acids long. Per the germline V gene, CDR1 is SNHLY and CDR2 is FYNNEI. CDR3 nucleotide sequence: TGTGCCAGCAATACCGTGGGAGATGAGACCCAGTACTTC. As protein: CASNTVGDETQYF.

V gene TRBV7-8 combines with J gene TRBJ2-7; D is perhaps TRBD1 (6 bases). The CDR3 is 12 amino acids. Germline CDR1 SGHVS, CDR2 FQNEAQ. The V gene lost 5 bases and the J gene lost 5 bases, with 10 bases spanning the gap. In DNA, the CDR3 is TGTGCCAGCAGCCCAACAGGGAACGAGCAGTACTTC. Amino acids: CASSPTGNEQYF.

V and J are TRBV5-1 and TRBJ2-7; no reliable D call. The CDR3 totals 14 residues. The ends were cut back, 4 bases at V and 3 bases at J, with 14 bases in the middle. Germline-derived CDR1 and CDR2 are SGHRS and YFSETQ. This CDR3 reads CASSLSWAYYEQYF. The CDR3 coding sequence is TGCGCCAGCAGCCTCTCGTGGGCGTACTACGAGCAGTACTTC.

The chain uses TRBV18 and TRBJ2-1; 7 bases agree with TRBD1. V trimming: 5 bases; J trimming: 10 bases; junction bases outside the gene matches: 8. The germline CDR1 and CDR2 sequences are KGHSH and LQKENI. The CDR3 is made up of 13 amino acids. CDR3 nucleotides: TGTGCCAGCTCAGCGCGACAGGGTTCGGAGCAGTTCTTC. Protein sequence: CASSARQGSEQFF.

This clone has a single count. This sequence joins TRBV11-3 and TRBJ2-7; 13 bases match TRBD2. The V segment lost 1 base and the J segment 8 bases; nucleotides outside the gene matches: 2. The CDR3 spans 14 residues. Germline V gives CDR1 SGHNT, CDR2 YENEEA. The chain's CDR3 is CASSLGGLAGKQYF. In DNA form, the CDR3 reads TGTGCCAGCAGCTTAGGGGGACTAGCGGGGAAGCAGTACTTC.

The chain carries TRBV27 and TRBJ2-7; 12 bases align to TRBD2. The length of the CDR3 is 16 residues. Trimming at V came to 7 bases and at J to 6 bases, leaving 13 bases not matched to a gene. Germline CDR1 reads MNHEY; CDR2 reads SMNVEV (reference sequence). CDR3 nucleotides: TGTGCCAGCACCTTTTCCCTAGCGGGGGGGCCCAGCGAGCAGTACTTC. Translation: CASTFSLAGGPSEQYF.

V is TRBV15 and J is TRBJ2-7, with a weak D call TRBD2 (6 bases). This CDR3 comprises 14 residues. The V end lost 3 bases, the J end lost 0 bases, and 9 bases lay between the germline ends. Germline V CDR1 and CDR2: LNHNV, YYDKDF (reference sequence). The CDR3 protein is CATSSGGSSYEQYF. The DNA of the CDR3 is TGTGCCACCAGCAGCGGGGGAAGCTCCTACGAGCAGTACTTC.

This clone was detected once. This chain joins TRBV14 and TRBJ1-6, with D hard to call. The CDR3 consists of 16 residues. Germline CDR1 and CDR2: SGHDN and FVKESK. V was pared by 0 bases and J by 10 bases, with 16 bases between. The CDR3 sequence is CASSQDTGRVISPLHF. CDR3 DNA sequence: TGTGCCAGCAGCCAAGATACCGGGAGAGTTATCTCACCCCTCCACTTT.

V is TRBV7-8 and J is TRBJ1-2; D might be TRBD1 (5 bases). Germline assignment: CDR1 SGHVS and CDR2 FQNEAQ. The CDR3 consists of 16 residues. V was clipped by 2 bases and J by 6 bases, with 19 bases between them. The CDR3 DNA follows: TGTGCCAGCAGCTTAAAGGCAGGGAGGGTTGTAGATGGCTACACCTTC. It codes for CASSLKAGRVVDGYTF.

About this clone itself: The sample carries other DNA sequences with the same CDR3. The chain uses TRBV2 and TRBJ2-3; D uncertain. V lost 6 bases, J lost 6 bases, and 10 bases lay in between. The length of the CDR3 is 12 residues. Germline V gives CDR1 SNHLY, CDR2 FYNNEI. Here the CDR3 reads CASRVVGDTQYF. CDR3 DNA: TGTGCCAGCAGGGTTGTGGGGGATACGCAGTATTTT.

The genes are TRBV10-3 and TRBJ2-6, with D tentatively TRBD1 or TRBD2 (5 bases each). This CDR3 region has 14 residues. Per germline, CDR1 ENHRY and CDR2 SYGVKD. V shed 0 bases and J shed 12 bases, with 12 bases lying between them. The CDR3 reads CAISESSGPSVLTF. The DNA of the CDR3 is TGTGCCATCAGTGAGTCATCGGGGCCCTCCGTCCTGACTTTC.

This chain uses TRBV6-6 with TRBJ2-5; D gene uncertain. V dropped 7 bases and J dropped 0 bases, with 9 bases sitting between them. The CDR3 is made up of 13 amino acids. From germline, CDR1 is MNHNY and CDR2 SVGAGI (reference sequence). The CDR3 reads CASNAQYQETQYF. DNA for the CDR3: TGTGCCAGCAATGCCCAGTACCAAGAGACCCAGTACTTC.

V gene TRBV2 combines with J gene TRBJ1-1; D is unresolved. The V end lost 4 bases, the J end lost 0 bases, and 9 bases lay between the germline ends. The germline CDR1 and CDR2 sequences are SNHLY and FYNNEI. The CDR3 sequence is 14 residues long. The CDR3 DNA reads TGTGCCAGCAGTGTTGTACGTGTGAACACTGAAGCTTTCTTT. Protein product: CASSVVRVNTEAFF.

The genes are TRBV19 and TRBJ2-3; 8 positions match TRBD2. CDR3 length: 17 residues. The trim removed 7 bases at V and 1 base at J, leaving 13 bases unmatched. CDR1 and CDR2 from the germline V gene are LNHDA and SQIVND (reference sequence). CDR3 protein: CASNPAGVLSGTDTQYF. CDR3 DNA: TGTGCCAGTAACCCAGCGGGAGTGCTTTCTGGCACAGATACGCAGTATTTT.

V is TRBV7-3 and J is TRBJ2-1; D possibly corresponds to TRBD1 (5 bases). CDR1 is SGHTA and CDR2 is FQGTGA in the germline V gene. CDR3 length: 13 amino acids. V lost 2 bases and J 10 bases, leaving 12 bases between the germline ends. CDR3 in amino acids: CASSLDQGGEQFF. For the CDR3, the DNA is TGTGCCAGCAGCTTAGACCAGGGCGGCGAGCAGTTCTTC.

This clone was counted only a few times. In DNA, the CDR3 is TGTGCCAGCAGCCGTACCCAATATAGCAATCAGCCCCAGCATTTT. Residues: CASSRTQYSNQPQHF. The chain couples TRBV5-6 to TRBJ1-5; no reliable D call. CDR3 length: 15 residues. With 4 bases removed from V and 0 bases from J, the gap between germline ends came to 11 bases. Germline CDR1 is SGHDT and CDR2 is YYEEEE.

The CDR3, as DNA: TGTGCCAGCTCACCCGTAGTATCTGGGGCCAACGTCCTGACTTTC. It codes for CASSPVVSGANVLTF. The chain carries TRBV18 and TRBJ2-6, with D unresolved. The CDR3 runs 15 residues. V was clipped by 3 bases and J by 1 base, with 7 bases between them. CDR1 KGHSH and CDR2 LQKENI come from the germline V gene. Drawing the rest from reference TRBV18 and TRBJ2-6, the complete variable domain is NAGVMQNPRHLVRRRGQEARLRCSPMKGHSHVYWYRQLPEEGLKFMVYLQKENIIDESGMPKERFSAEFPKEGPSILRIQQVVRGDSAAYFCASSPVVSGANVLTFGAGSRLTVL.

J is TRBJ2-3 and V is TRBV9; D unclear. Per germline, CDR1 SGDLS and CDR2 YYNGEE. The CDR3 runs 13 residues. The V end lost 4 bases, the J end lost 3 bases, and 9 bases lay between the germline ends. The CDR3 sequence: CASSLDPTDTQYF. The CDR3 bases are TGTGCCAGCAGCCTAGATCCGACAGATACGCAGTATTTT.

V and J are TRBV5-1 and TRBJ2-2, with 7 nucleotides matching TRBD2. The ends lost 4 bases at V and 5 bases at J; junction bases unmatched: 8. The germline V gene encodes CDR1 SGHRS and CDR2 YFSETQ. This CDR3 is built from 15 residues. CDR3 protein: CASSPGRGRTGELFF. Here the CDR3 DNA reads TGCGCCAGCAGCCCGGGGCGCGGGAGAACCGGGGAGCTGTTTTTT.

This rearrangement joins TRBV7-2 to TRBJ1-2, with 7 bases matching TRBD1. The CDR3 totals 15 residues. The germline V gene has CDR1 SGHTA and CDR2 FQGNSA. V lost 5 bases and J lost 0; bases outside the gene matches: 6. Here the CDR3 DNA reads TGTGCCAGCAGCCGCCAGGGGGAATCTAACTATGGCTACACCTTC. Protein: CASSRQGESNYGYTF.